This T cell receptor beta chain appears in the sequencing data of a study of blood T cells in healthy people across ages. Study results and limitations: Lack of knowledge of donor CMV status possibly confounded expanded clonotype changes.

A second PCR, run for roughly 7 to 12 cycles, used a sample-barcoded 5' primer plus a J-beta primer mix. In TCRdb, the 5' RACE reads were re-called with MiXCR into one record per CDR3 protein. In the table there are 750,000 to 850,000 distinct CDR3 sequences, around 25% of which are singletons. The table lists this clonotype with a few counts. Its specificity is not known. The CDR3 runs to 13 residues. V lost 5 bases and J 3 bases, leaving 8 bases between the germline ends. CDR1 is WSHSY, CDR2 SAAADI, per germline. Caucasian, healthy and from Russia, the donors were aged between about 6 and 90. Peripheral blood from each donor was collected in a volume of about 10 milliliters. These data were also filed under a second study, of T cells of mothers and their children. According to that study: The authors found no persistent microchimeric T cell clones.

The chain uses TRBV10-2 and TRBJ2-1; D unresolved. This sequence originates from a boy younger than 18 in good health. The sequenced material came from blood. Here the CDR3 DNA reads TGCGCCAGCAGTAGCGCCGTCTACAATGAGCAGTTCTTC. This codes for CASSSAVYNEQFF.